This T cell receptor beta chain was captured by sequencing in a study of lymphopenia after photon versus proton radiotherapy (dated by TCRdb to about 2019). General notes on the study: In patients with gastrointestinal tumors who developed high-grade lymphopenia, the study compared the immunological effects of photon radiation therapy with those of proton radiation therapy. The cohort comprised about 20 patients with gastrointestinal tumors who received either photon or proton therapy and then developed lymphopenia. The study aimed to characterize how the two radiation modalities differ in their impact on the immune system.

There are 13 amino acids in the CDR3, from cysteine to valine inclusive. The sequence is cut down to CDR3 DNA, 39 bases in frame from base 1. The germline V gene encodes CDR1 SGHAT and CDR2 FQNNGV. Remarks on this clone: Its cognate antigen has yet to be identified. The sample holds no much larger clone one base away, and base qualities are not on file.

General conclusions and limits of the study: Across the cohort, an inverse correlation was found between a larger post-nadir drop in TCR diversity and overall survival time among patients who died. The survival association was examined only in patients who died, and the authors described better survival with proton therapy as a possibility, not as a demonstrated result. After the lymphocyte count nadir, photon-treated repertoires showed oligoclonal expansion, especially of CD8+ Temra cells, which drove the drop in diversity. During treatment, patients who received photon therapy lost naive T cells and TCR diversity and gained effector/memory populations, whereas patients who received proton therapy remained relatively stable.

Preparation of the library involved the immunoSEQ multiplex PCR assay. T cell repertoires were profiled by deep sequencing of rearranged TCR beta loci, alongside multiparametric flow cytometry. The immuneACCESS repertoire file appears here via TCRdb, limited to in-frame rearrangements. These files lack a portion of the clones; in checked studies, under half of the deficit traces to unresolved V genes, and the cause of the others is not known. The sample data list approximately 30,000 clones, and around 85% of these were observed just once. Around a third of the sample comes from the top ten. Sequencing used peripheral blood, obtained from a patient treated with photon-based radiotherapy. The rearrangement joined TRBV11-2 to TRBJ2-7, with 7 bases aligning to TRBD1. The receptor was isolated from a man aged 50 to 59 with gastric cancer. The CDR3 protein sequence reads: CASSLDGQAPDFV. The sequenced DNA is TGTGCCAGCAGCCTTGACGGACAGGCACCAGATTTTGTC.